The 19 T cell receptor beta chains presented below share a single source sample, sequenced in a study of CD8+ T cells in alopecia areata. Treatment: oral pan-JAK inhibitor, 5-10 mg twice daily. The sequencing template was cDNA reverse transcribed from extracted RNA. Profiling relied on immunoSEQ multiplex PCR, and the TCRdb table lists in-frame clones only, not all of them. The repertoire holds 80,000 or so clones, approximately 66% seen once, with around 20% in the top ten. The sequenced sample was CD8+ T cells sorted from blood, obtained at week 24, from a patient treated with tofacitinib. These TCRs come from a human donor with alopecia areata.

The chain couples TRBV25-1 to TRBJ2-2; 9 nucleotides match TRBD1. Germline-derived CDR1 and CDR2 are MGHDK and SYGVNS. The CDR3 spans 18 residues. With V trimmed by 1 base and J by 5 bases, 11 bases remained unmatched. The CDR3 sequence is CASSESTGGVIRTGELFF. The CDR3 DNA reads TGTGCCAGCAGTGAATCTACAGGGGGCGTAATAAGGACCGGGGAGCTGTTTTTT.

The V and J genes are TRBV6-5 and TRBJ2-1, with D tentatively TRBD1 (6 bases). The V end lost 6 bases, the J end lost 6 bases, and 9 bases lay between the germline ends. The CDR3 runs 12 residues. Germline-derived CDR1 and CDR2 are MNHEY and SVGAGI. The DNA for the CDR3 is TGTGCCAGCAGCCTAGGGGGCAATGAGCAGTTCTTC. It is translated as CASSLGGNEQFF.

In DNA form, the CDR3 reads TGTGCCAGCAGTCTCCGGGACAGGGTATCGTACACTGAAGCTTTCTTT. Its translation: CASSLRDRVSYTEAFF. The chain recombines TRBV27 with TRBJ1-1; 9 nucleotides align to TRBD1. CDR1 is MNHEY and CDR2 is SMNVEV in the germline V gene (reference sequence). This CDR3 spans 16 amino acids. J lost 3 bases, V lost 5 bases, and 10 bases had no gene match.

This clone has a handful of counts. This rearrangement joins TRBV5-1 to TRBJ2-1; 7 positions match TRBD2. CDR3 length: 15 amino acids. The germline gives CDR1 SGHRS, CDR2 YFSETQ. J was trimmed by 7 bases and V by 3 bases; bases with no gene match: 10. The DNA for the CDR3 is TGCGCCAGCAGCTGGGACTATGCCCTGTTGAATGAGCAGTTCTTC. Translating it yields CASSWDYALLNEQFF.

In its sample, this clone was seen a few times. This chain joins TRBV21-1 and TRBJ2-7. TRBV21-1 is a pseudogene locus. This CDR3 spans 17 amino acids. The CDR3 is CASSKADSPPRGYEQYF. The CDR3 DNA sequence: TGTGCCAGCAGCAAAGCGGACTCGCCTCCAAGGGGTTACGAGCAGTACTTC.

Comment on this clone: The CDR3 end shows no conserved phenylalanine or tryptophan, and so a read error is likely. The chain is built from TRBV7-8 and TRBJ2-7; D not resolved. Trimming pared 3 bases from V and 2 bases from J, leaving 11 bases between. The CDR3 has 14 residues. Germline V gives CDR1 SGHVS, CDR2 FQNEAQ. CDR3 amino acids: CASSFRGDAYEQYS. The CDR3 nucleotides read TGTGCCAGCAGCTTTAGAGGTGACGCCTACGAGCAGTACTCC.

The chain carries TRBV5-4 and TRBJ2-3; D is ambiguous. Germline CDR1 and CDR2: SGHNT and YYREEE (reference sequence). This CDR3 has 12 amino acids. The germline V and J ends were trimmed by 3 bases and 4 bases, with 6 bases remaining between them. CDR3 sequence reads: CASSYGADTQYF. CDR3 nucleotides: TGTGCCAGCAGCTACGGAGCAGATACGCAGTATTTT.

The CDR3 nucleotides read TGTGCCAGCAGCTTATTAGGGGAAGGAAACTATGGCTACACCTTC. This translates into CASSLLGEGNYGYTF. J is TRBJ1-2 and V is TRBV7-9; tentative D call: TRBD1 (5 bases). Trimming stripped 2 bases from V and 2 bases from J, with 12 bases between. From germline, CDR1 is SEHNR and CDR2 FQNEAQ (reference sequence). This CDR3 contains 15 residues.

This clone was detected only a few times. The CDR3 DNA follows: TGTGCCAGTAGTATTCGGGACGGTAACTATGGCTACACCTTC. This encodes CASSIRDGNYGYTF. The V call is TRBV19, the J call TRBJ1-2; possible D gene TRBD1, 5 bases. Trimming pared 3 bases from V and 1 base from J, leaving 9 bases between. The length of the CDR3 is 14 residues. CDR1 LNHDA and CDR2 SQIVND come from the germline V gene (reference sequence).

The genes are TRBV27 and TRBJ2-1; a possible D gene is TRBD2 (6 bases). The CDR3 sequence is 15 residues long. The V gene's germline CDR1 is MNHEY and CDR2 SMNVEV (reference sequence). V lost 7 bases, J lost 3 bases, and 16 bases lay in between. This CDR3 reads CASTPVRGGYNEQFF. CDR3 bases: TGTGCCAGCACCCCTGTGAGGGGAGGCTACAATGAGCAGTTCTTC.

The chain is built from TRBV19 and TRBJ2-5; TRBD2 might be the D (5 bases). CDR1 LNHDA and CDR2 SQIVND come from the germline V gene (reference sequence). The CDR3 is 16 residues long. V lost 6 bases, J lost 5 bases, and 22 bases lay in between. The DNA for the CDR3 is TGTGCCAGTAGACCACATGGACGGGCGGGTGCGGAGACCCAGTACTTC. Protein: CASRPHGRAGAETQYF.

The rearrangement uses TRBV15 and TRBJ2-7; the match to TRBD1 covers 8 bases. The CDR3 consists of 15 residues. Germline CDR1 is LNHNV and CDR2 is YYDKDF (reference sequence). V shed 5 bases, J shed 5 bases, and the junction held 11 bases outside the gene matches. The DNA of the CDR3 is TGTGCCACCAGCCCAAGCCGGGACAGGTCGCACGAGCAGTACTTC. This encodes CATSPSRDRSHEQYF. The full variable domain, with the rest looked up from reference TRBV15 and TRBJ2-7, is DAMVIQNPRYQVTQFGKPVTLSCSQTLNHNVMYWYQQKSSQAPKLLFHYYDKDFNNEADTPDNFQSRRPNTSFCFLDIRSPGLGDTAMYLCATSPSRDRSHEQYFGPGTRLTVT.

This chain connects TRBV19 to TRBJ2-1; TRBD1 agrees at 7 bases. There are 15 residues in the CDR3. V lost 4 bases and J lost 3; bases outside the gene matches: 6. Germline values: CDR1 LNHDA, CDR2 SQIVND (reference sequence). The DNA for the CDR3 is TGTGCCAGTAGTACCGACGACAGGGACTACAATGAGCAGTTCTTC. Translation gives CASSTDDRDYNEQFF.

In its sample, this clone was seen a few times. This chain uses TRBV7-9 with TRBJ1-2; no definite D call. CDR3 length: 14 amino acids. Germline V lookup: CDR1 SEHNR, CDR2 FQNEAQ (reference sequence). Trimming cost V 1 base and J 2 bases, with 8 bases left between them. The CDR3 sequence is CASSLVDGNYGYTF. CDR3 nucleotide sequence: TGTGCCAGCAGCTTAGTGGACGGAAACTATGGCTACACCTTC.

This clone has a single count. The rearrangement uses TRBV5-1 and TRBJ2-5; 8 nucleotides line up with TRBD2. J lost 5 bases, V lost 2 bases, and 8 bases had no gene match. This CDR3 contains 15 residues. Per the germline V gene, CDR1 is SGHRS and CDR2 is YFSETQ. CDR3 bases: TGCGCCAGCAGCTTAGCGGGGGCCTATAAGGAGACCCAGTACTTC. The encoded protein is CASSLAGAYKETQYF.

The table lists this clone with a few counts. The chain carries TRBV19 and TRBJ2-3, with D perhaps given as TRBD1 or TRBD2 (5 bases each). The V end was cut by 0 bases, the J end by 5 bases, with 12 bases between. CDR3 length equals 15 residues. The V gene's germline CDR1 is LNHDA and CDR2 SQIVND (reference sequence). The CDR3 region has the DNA TGTGCCAGTAGTATAGATGAGGGGCGGGTAGATACGCAGTATTTT. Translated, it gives CASSIDEGRVDTQYF.

DNA of the CDR3: TGTGCCATCAGTGAGTCGACCCTACAGAGTTGGCAGCAGTACTTC. Translated: CAISESTLQSWQQYF. V gene TRBV10-3 combines with J gene TRBJ2-7; D unclear. Germline V gene data show CDR1 as ENHRY and CDR2 as SYGVKD. CDR3 length equals 15 residues. Deletions cut 0 bases from V and 8 bases from J, with 17 bases between.

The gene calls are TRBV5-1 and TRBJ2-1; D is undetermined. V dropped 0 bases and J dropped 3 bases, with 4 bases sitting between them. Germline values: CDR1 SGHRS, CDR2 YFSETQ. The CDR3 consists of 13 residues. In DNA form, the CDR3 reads TGCGCCAGCAGCTTGGACAGCTACAATGAGCAGTTCTTC. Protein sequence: CASSLDSYNEQFF.

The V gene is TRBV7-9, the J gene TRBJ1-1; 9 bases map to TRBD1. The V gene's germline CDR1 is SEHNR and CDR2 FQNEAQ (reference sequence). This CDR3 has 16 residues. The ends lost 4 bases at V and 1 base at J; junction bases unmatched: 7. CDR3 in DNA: TGTGCCAGCAGCTGGGACAGGGAGGTGTGGAACACTGAAGCTTTCTTT. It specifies CASSWDREVWNTEAFF.